A selection of T cell receptor beta chains follows, all from one sample in a study of T cell repertoires in cytomegalovirus infection. TCRdb ran MiXCR on the reads and lists one entry per CDR3 protein. The data contain approximately 300,000 distinct CDR3 sequences, approximately 25% of them singletons. The antigens these receptors bind are not known. The sample was cultured PBMCs, taken from culture after CMV antigen stimulation. All receptors come from a human donor in good health (CMV status not recorded). Some clones in this sample may be carry-over from other donors' samples. The CDR3 runs from the conserved cysteine through the conserved F or W. A D gene is named only where the DNA matches it firmly. Size tells how often a clone was seen (once, few, many) or the class of an expanded clone, and some rows leave it out.

clone size,V gene,D gene,J gene,CDR3 length,CDR3 protein,CDR3 DNA
many,TRBV7-2,TRBD1,TRBJ1-2,13,CASSSNRGLGYTF,TGTGCCAGCAGCTCTAACAGGGGGCTCGGCTACACCTTC
few,TRBV30,NA,TRBJ1-1,14,CAWSRIDASTEAFF,TGTGCCTGGTCTAGGATAGACGCGAGCACTGAAGCTTTCTTT
many,TRBV7-2,NA,TRBJ1-5,16,CASSVPGGADNQPQHF,TGTGCCAGCAGTGTACCTGGGGGGGCCGACAATCAGCCCCAGCATTTT
NA,TRBV6-5,NA,TRBJ2-6,16,CASSYSGLPGANVLTF,TGTGCCAGCAGTTACTCCGGACTCCCTGGGGCCAACGTCCTGACTTTC
many,TRBV7-2,TRBD1,TRBJ2-3,17,CASSFARRDRGTDTQYF,TGTGCCAGCAGCTTCGCCAGACGGGACAGGGGGACAGATACGCAGTATTTT
NA,TRBV12-3/TRBV12-4,TRBD1,TRBJ2-7,15,CASSFRDRVSYEQYF,TGTGCCAGCAGTTTCAGGGACAGGGTCTCCTACGAGCAGTACTTC
few,TRBV29-1,NA,TRBJ1-5,12,CSVVISNQPQHF,TGCAGCGTTGTCATTAGCAATCAGCCCCAGCATTTT
many,TRBV4-1,TRBD1,TRBJ2-5,14,CASSQETGVETQYF,TGCGCCAGCAGCCAGGAAACAGGGGTAGAGACCCAGTACTTC
NA,TRBV7-3,TRBD2,TRBJ2-7,14,CARGLAGSSYEQYF,TGTGCCAGAGGACTAGCGGGAAGCTCCTACGAGCAGTACTTC
NA,TRBV11-2,NA,TRBJ1-1,18,CASSLAFIGSSMNTEAFF,TGTGCCAGCAGCTTAGCTTTCATTGGGAGCTCAATGAACACTGAAGCTTTCTTT
NA,TRBV27,TRBD2,TRBJ2-1,15,CASSLGLAGAHEQFF,TGTGCCAGCAGTTTAGGACTAGCGGGAGCCCATGAGCAGTTCTTC
few,TRBV11-2,TRBD1,TRBJ2-7,17,CASSPHYRGFTVVEQYF,TGTGCCAGCAGCCCTCACTACAGGGGGTTCACGGTGGTGGAGCAGTACTTC
many,TRBV29-1,NA,TRBJ2-2,16,CSVDDFGTPNTGELFF,TGCAGCGTGGACGACTTCGGGACACCGAACACCGGGGAGCTGTTTTTT
NA,TRBV19,TRBD2,TRBJ2-1,14,CASGTSGWGYEQFF,TGTGCCAGTGGGACTAGCGGGTGGGGCTATGAGCAGTTCTTC
few,TRBV4-3,TRBD2,TRBJ2-3,17,CASSQDLLAGVADTQYF,TGCGCCAGCAGCCAAGATTTGCTAGCGGGAGTGGCAGATACGCAGTATTTT
few,TRBV2,TRBD2,TRBJ2-2,16,CASSPLAGGITGELFF,TGTGCCAGCAGCCCCCTAGCGGGAGGCATCACCGGGGAGCTGTTTTTT
NA,TRBV4-3,TRBD1,TRBJ1-1,17,CASSQDRVEGARTEAFF,TGCGCCAGCAGCCAAGATAGGGTCGAGGGGGCTCGGACTGAAGCTTTCTTT
few,TRBV28,TRBD1,TRBJ1-5,15,CASSRTGEGNQPQHF,TGTGCCAGCAGTCGGACAGGCGAAGGCAATCAGCCCCAGCATTTT
NA,TRBV5-1,TRBD2,TRBJ2-3,16,CASSLEPSGIADTQYF,TGCGCCAGCAGCTTGGAGCCTAGCGGGATTGCAGATACGCAGTATTTT
NA,TRBV20-1,NA,TRBJ1-6,15,CSASERDVNDSPLHF,TGCAGTGCTAGTGAGAGGGACGTTAATGATTCACCCCTCCACTTT
many,TRBV7-2,TRBD2,TRBJ2-1,14,CASSFNERGREQFF,TGTGCCAGCAGCTTCAACGAGCGGGGACGTGAGCAGTTCTTC
few,TRBV11-1,TRBD2,TRBJ2-2,15,CASSFVAGVTGELFF,TGTGCCAGCAGCTTTGTAGCGGGAGTTACCGGGGAGCTGTTTTTT
many,TRBV7-2,TRBD1,TRBJ2-5,13,CASSSHRGQTQYF,TGTGCCAGCAGCTCACACAGGGGACAGACCCAGTACTTC
few,TRBV4-3,NA,TRBJ1-1,13,CASSQAVRTKAFF,TGCGCCAGCAGCCAAGCAGTACGCACAAAAGCTTTCTTT
NA,TRBV4-1,NA,TRBJ2-7,13,CASSQASTYEQYF,TGCGCCAGCAGCCAGGCGTCAACCTACGAGCAGTACTTC
few,TRBV7-2,NA,TRBJ2-3,11,CASGRSDTQYF,TGTGCCAGCGGGAGGTCAGATACGCAGTATTTT
NA,TRBV11-3,TRBD2,TRBJ2-1,11,CASSRDYQQFF,TGTGCCAGCAGCAGGGACTACCAGCAGTTCTTC
NA,TRBV4-1,NA,TRBJ2-5,15,CASSQDLPGQETQYF,TGCGCCAGCAGCCAAGATCTGCCGGGGCAAGAGACCCAGTACTTC
many,TRBV7-8,TRBD2,TRBJ2-1,16,CASSPLTSGRGNEQFF,TGTGCCAGCAGCCCCTTGACTAGCGGGAGGGGTAATGAGCAGTTCTTC